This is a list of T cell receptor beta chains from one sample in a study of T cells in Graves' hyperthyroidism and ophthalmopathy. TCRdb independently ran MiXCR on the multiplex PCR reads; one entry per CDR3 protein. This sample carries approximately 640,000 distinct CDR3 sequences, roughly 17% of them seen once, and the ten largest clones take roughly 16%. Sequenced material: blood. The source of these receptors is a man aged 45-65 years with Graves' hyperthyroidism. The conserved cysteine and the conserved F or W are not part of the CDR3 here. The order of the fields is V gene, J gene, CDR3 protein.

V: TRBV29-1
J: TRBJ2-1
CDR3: SVEGTSDEQF

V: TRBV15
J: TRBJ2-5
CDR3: ATSRDTRTDRTQY

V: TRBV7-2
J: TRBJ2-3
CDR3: ASSLTSSGTTDTQY

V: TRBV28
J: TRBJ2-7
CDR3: ASSLPLRGHGEQY

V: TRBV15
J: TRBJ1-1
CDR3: ATSRDWDRGRNTEAF

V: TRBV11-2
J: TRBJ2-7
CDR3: ASRSTGQGFYEQY

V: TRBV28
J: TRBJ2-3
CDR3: ASSFLPGLRKSNTDGKDTDTQY

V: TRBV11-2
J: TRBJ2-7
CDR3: ASSLPASGNYEQY

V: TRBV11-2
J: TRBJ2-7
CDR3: ASRLGKSSYEQY

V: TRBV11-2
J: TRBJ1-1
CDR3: ASSYREYTEAF

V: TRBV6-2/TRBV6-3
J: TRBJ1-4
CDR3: ASSHGFGEKLF

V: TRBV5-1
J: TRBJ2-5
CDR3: ASSLGDRKQETQY

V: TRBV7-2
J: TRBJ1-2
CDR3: ASSYQQGANYGYT

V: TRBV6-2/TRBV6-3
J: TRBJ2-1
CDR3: ASSRGLGLAGIWEQF

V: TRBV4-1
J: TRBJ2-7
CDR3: ASSSQGGSEQY

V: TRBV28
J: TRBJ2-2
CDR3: VIYGGRPRELF